A selection of T cell receptor beta chains follows, all from one sample in a study of blood T cell repertoires in COVID-19. Generated by immunoSEQ multiplex PCR, the TCRdb table keeps only in-frame clones and is missing some. The sample lists roughly 38,000 clones; 70% to 90% were seen once. Material: peripheral blood. These receptors all stem from a man in his sixties or seventies with acute or convalescent COVID-19. Both conserved end residues are part of each CDR3. A D gene is named only where the DNA matches it firmly. Expanded clones are given a class, and other clones once, few, many or no size at all.

d_gene,abundance,v_gene,j_gene,CDR3nt,CDR3aa
TRBD2,NA,TRBV5-1,TRBJ2-2,TGCGCCAGCAGCTTGGGGCTAGCGGGAGTTACCGGGGAGCTGTTTTTT,CASSLGLAGVTGELFF
NA,few,TRBV4-3,TRBJ2-5,TGCGCCAGCAGCCAAGAACTCCAGGGCCCGTTGGCCCAGTACTTC,CASSQELQGPLAQYF
NA,NA,TRBV7-9,TRBJ2-3,TGTGCCAGCAGCGGAGGCCGAAGCACAGATACGCAGTATTTT,CASSGGRSTDTQYF
NA,NA,TRBV7-2,TRBJ1-1,TGTGCCAGCAGCTCATCCATGAACACTGAAGCTTTCTTT,CASSSSMNTEAFF
NA,NA,TRBV7-7,TRBJ2-5,TGTGCCAGCAGCGGACTCCAGACCCAGTACTTC,CASSGLQTQYF
NA,NA,TRBV11-3,TRBJ2-2,TGTGCCAGCAGCTTAGAAGCCACCGGGGAGCTGTTTTTT,CASSLEATGELFF
NA,NA,TRBV18,TRBJ2-1,TGTGCCAGCTCACCCGCGGTCCGGGTCTCCTACAATGAGCAGTTCTTC,CASSPAVRVSYNEQFF
NA,NA,TRBV24-1,TRBJ1-6,TGTGCCACCAGCCAGGGGAAGAATTCACCCCTCCACTTT,CATSQGKNSPLHF
TRBD1,NA,TRBV4-2,TRBJ2-2,TGTGCCAGCAGCCAAGATTACGGACAGGGGGCCGGGGAGCTGTTTTTT,CASSQDYGQGAGELFF
TRBD1,NA,TRBV28,TRBJ1-4,TGTGCCAGCAGTTACATCGAACAGGGGGAACTGTTTTTT,CASSYIEQGELFF
TRBD1,NA,TRBV7-3,TRBJ2-1,TGTGCCAGCAGCCCGACAGGGAAGATAAACAATGAGCAGTTCTTC,CASSPTGKINNEQFF
TRBD1,NA,TRBV18,TRBJ1-5,TGTGCCAGCTCGGCTGGGACAGGAGGCGGTCAGCCCCAGCATTTT,CASSAGTGGGQPQHF
TRBD2,NA,TRBV2,TRBJ2-7,TGTGCCAGCAGCTTCCGGACTAGCGGCCCCTACGAGCAGTACTTC,CASSFRTSGPYEQYF
TRBD1,NA,TRBV7-2,TRBJ1-1,TGTGCCAGCAGCTTAGCGGGACAGGCGAACACTGAAGCTTTCTTT,CASSLAGQANTEAFF
NA,NA,TRBV5-4,TRBJ1-3,TGTGCCAGCAGCTTCGGCGGTCCCTCTGGAAACACCATATATTTT,CASSFGGPSGNTIYF
NA,NA,TRBV5-4,TRBJ1-5,TGTGCCAGCAGCTTGGGCGGATATAGCAATCAGCCCCAGCATTTT,CASSLGGYSNQPQHF
NA,NA,TRBV7-6,TRBJ1-2,TGTGCCAGCAGCTTAGGAGAGGGGGTGGTTGGCTACACCTTC,CASSLGEGVVGYTF
NA,NA,TRBV6-1,TRBJ1-6,TGTGCCAGCAGTGATAACAGGGTAGGGAATAATTCACCCCTCCACTTT,CASSDNRVGNNSPLHF
NA,NA,TRBV18,TRBJ2-5,TGTGCCAGCTCACCACTTCTGGACACAGTTAAAGAGACCCAGTACTTC,CASSPLLDTVKETQYF
NA,NA,TRBV29-1,TRBJ2-7,TGCAGCGTCCGACAGCGTACCTACGAGCAGTACTTC,CSVRQRTYEQYF
TRBD1,NA,TRBV5-6,TRBJ2-3,TGTGCCAGCAGCTTAAGGACAGGGAGGCAGTATTTT,CASSLRTGRQYF
TRBD2,NA,TRBV7-3,TRBJ2-3,TGTGCCAGCGCCGGGGCGGGAGGGGTCACAGATACGCAGTATTTT,CASAGAGGVTDTQYF
NA,NA,TRBV19,TRBJ1-2,TGTGCCAGTAGTCGGGAAGTCTCGGTAAACTATGGCTACACCTTC,CASSREVSVNYGYTF
TRBD1,NA,TRBV2,TRBJ1-4,TGTGCCACCACCGGGACAGTTAATGAAAAACTGTTTTTT,CATTGTVNEKLFF
TRBD2,NA,TRBV7-6,TRBJ2-1,TGTGCCAGCAGCTTGACTAGCGGTGTAAGCTCCTACAATGAGCAGTTCTTC,CASSLTSGVSSYNEQFF
NA,NA,TRBV6-5,TRBJ2-7,TGTGCCAGCAGTCGGCAACAGGACGAGCAGTACTTC,CASSRQQDEQYF
TRBD2,NA,TRBV5-1,TRBJ2-2,TGCGCCAGCAGCCTCCGTAGCGGGATCAACACCGGGGAGCTGTTTTTT,CASSLRSGINTGELFF
TRBD2,NA,TRBV3-1/TRBV3-2,TRBJ2-7,TGTGCCAGCAGCCCCCTAGCGGGAGACGAGCAGTACTTC,CASSPLAGDEQYF
TRBD2,NA,TRBV6-6,TRBJ2-5,TGTGCCAGCGCCCCCTTCTTGCTAGCGGGAGAGACCCAGTACTTC,CASAPFLLAGETQYF
NA,NA,TRBV3-1/TRBV3-2,TRBJ2-5,TGTGCCTTCTTGGGAGAAAATCAAGAGACCCAGTACTTC,CAFLGENQETQYF
TRBD2,NA,TRBV7-2,TRBJ2-1,TGTGCCAGCAGCCAGGGGACTAGCCCTTACAATGAGCAGTTCTTC,CASSQGTSPYNEQFF
TRBD2,NA,TRBV3-1/TRBV3-2,TRBJ2-3,TGTGCCAGCTCCGGGGCGGGAGGGATCACAGATACGCAGTATTTT,CASSGAGGITDTQYF
TRBD1,NA,TRBV27,TRBJ1-3,TGTGCCAGCAGTTTACAGGGGGAGACCTCTGGAAACACCATATATTTT,CASSLQGETSGNTIYF
NA,NA,TRBV7-9,TRBJ1-2,TGTGCCAGCAGTTCCTGGGGGGACGGCTACACCTTC,CASSSWGDGYTF
NA,NA,TRBV3-1/TRBV3-2,TRBJ2-1,TGTGCCAGCAGCCCCCCGGGAGCGAATGAGCAGTTCTTC,CASSPPGANEQFF
NA,once,TRBV7-2,TRBJ1-4,TGTGCCAGCAGCTTAGGGGGCTACAACCTGGGATCCAATGAAAAACTGTTTTTT,CASSLGGYNLGSNEKLFF
NA,few,TRBV7-2,TRBJ2-5,TGTGCCAGCACCCACCCAAGGGACTTTTGGGAGACCCAGTACTTC,CASTHPRDFWETQYF
NA,NA,TRBV30,TRBJ1-5,TGTGCCTGGAGTCCCGACAGGATCAATCAGCCCCAGCATTTT,CAWSPDRINQPQHF
NA,NA,TRBV6-5,TRBJ2-3,TGTGCCACCCAGTTTGGGAGTGGCACAGATACGCAGTATTTT,CATQFGSGTDTQYF
TRBD1,NA,TRBV18,TRBJ2-7,TGTGCCAGCTCACTACCTTCGGGGACAGGGAAGACCTACGAGCAGTACTTC,CASSLPSGTGKTYEQYF
TRBD1,NA,TRBV28,TRBJ1-6,TGTGCCAGCCAGGGACAGGTCGGGTCACCCCTCCACTTT,CASQGQVGSPLHF
TRBD1,NA,TRBV24-1,TRBJ1-2,TGTGCCACCAGTGCCCCGGGACAGGACTATGGCTACACCTTC,CATSAPGQDYGYTF
NA,NA,TRBV28,TRBJ1-2,TGTGCCAGCAGTCCAAGGGGACAAATCTATGGCTACACCTTC,CASSPRGQIYGYTF